The clone carrying this T cell receptor beta chain has at least ten counts. Antigen: not known. This record comes from a study of naive and memory T cell subsets. CD4 T cells were positively selected, then CD8 T cells from the CD4-negative fraction. The study, taken as a whole, reports: There was no ground truth to check naive and memory subset results.

Germline V gene data show CDR1 as SNHLY and CDR2 as FYNNEI. Trimming cost V 7 bases and J 3 bases, with 8 bases left between them. This CDR3 has 12 amino acids. An equimolar mix of two oligonucleotides served as the beta constant-region primer for TRBC1 and TRBC2. TCRdb re-analysed the UMI-ligation and nested PCR reads in MiXCR, keeping a single row per CDR3 protein. This table has about 85,000 distinct CDR3 sequences, around 13% appearing once. The sample taken for sequencing was central memory CD4+ T cells from blood. The rearrangement uses TRBV2 and TRBJ2-3, with unresolved D. The TCR was taken from a human donor in good health. CDR3 residues: CASNLRTDTQYF. CDR3 in DNA: TGTGCCAGCAATCTACGAACAGATACGCAGTATTTT.